This T cell receptor (beta chain) is drawn from a study of molecular identifiers for immune sequencing clone quantification. Points from the study as a whole: For highly expanded clones, sizes could be underestimated when identical TCR molecules share a barcode.

About this clonotype: The antigen is unknown. Possible read error: a much larger clone is one base away.

Methods described previously were used for bulk TCR libraries, and listed TCR primers were applied. Each CDR3 protein gets one entry after TCRdb re-called the PCR reads with MiXCR. The table shows about 320,000 distinct CDR3 sequences, with 20% to 25% occurring only once. The CDR3 runs to 15 residues. The V segment lost 4 bases and the J segment 0 bases; nucleotides outside the gene matches: 2. This clonotype was obtained from a human donor in good health. Some libraries in this study had Jurkat cell RNA spiked in. Sequenced input: naive CD8+ T cells from blood, with Jurkat cell RNA spiked in. Subset here: FACS-sorted CD8+CD4-CCR7+CD45RA+ naive T cells. The gene calls are TRBV12-3 or TRBV12-4 and TRBJ2-2, with TRBD1 matching 7 bases. The CDR3 sequence is CASSYGTANTGELFF. The CDR3 DNA reads as TGTGCCAGCAGTTACGGGACAGCGAACACCGGGGAGCTGTTTTTT.